What follows are 10 T cell receptor beta chains derived from one specimen sequenced in a study of metastatic and nonmetastatic thyroid tumors. TCRdb re-called the PCR reads with MiXCR. The sample lists about 40,000 clones; about a sixth were seen once. Every patient underwent thyroid surgery untreated. The sequenced material came from tumor tissue. These receptors originate from a female donor with papillary thyroid cancer or a benign thyroid nodule (not recorded which). Some clones in this sample may be carry-over from other donors' samples.

With respect to this clone: At one boundary the junction diverges from the germline segment, which might be a read error. The V call is TRBV20-1, the J call TRBJ2-7; TRBD2 matches 7 bases. Germline values: CDR1 DFQATT, CDR2 SNEGSKA (reference sequence). CDR3 length: 13 amino acids. The CDR3 loop reads CSAIGLTSREQYF. Here the CDR3 DNA reads TGCAGTGCTATTGGGTTGACTAGCCGGGAGCAGTATTTC.

The CDR3 region is CASSITGLAGVNEQFF. In DNA, the CDR3 is TGTGCCAGCAGCATTACGGGACTAGCCGGGGTCAATGAGCAGTTCTTC. This chain connects TRBV4-2 to TRBJ2-1; 9 bases are a match to TRBD2. This CDR3 has 16 residues. Trimming at V came to 5 bases and at J to 6 bases, leaving 11 bases not matched to a gene. Germline V gene sequence: CDR1 LGHNA, CDR2 YNFKEQ.

The CDR3 sequence: CASSGHPKETQYF. CDR3 bases: TGTGCCAGCAGCGGACATCCCAAAGAGACCCAGTACTTC. This chain joins TRBV9 and TRBJ2-5; no definite D call. The germline V and J ends were trimmed by 3 bases and 3 bases, with 9 bases remaining between them. The germline CDR1 and CDR2 sequences are SGDLS and YYNGEE. This CDR3 is built from 13 residues.

In its sample, this clone was seen many times. V gene TRBV11-2 combines with J gene TRBJ2-3; no clear D. Trimming cost V 0 bases and J 9 bases, with 13 bases left between them. The CDR3 has 14 residues. CDR1 and CDR2 from the germline V gene are SGHAT and FQNNGV. The CDR3 is CASSLDGVGLTQYF. The CDR3 DNA reads TGTGCCAGCAGCTTAGATGGAGTCGGATTGACGCAGTATTTT.

To note about this clone: The conserved phenylalanine or tryptophan normally closing the CDR3 is absent here, so this likely arose from a read error. The chain combines TRBV6-2 or TRBV6-3 with TRBJ1-5; 11 bases agree with TRBD1. The CDR3 consists of 19 residues. CDR1 and CDR2 from the germline V gene are MNHEY and SVGEGT. With 5 bases clipped from V and 5 bases from J, the junction kept 17 bases outside the gene matches. In nucleotides, the CDR3 is TGTGCCAGCAGTACGGGGCGGGGACCGGGACAGGGGGTTTATCAGCCCCAGCATTCT. Protein product: CASSTGRGPGQGVYQPQHS.

The rearrangement links TRBV4-1 to TRBJ2-2; D unclear. The CDR3 extends over 16 amino acids. V gave up 2 bases and J gave up 1 base, with 11 bases separating them. Germline-derived CDR1 and CDR2 are MGHRA and YSYEKL. The CDR3 is CASSQLLARNTGELFF. CDR3 coding DNA: TGCGCCAGCAGCCAACTCCTCGCAAGGAACACCGGGGAGCTGTTTTTT.

This clone was found many times. This chain joins TRBV5-1 and TRBJ2-7, with 8 bases lining up with TRBD2. This CDR3 is built from 14 residues. Trimming took 0 bases from V and 5 from J; bases not matched to a gene: 4. Germline assignment: CDR1 SGHRS and CDR2 YFSETQ. CDR3 in amino acids: CASSLALAGDEQYF. The CDR3 region has the DNA TGCGCCAGCAGCTTGGCGCTAGCGGGCGACGAGCAGTACTTC.

In this sample, this clone turned up a few times. The V call is TRBV6-1, the J call TRBJ2-1; TRBD1 might be the D (6 bases). Trimming took off 6 bases at V and 0 bases at J, with 18 bases between the two ends. The germline gives CDR1 MNHNS, CDR2 SASEGT. The CDR3 length is 17 residues. As DNA, the CDR3 is TGTGCCAGCAGGGACAGAAGGAGGACAAGCTCCTACAATGAGCAGTTCTTC. Translated, it gives CASRDRRRTSSYNEQFF.

In this sample, this clone turned up many times. This rearrangement joins TRBV15 to TRBJ2-1; either TRBD1 or TRBD2 may supply D (5 bases each). Germline V gene sequence: CDR1 LNHNV, CDR2 YYDKDF (reference sequence). V dropped 1 base and J dropped 7 bases, with 14 bases sitting between them. CDR3 size: 15 residues. In DNA, the CDR3 is TGTGCCACCAGCAGAGGCGCCGCATGGGGGAATGAGCAGTTCTTC. It encodes CATSRGAAWGNEQFF.

This clone was counted ten times or more. The CDR3 protein is CASSLRDRSHEQYF. As DNA, the CDR3 is TGTGCCAGCAGCTTAAGGGACAGGTCCCACGAGCAGTACTTC. The V and J genes are TRBV7-9 and TRBJ2-7; 8 positions agree with TRBD1. From germline, CDR1 is SEHNR and CDR2 FQNEAQ (reference sequence). V lost 2 bases to trimming and J lost 5 bases; unmatched junction nucleotides: 5. The CDR3 totals 14 residues. Looking up the rest from reference TRBV7-9 and TRBJ2-7 gives the full variable domain: DTGVSQNPRHKITKRGQNVTFRCDPISEHNRLYWYRQTLGQGPEFLTYFQNEAQLEKSRLLSDRFSAERPKGSFSTLEIQRTEQGDSAMYLCASSLRDRSHEQYFGPGTRLTVT.